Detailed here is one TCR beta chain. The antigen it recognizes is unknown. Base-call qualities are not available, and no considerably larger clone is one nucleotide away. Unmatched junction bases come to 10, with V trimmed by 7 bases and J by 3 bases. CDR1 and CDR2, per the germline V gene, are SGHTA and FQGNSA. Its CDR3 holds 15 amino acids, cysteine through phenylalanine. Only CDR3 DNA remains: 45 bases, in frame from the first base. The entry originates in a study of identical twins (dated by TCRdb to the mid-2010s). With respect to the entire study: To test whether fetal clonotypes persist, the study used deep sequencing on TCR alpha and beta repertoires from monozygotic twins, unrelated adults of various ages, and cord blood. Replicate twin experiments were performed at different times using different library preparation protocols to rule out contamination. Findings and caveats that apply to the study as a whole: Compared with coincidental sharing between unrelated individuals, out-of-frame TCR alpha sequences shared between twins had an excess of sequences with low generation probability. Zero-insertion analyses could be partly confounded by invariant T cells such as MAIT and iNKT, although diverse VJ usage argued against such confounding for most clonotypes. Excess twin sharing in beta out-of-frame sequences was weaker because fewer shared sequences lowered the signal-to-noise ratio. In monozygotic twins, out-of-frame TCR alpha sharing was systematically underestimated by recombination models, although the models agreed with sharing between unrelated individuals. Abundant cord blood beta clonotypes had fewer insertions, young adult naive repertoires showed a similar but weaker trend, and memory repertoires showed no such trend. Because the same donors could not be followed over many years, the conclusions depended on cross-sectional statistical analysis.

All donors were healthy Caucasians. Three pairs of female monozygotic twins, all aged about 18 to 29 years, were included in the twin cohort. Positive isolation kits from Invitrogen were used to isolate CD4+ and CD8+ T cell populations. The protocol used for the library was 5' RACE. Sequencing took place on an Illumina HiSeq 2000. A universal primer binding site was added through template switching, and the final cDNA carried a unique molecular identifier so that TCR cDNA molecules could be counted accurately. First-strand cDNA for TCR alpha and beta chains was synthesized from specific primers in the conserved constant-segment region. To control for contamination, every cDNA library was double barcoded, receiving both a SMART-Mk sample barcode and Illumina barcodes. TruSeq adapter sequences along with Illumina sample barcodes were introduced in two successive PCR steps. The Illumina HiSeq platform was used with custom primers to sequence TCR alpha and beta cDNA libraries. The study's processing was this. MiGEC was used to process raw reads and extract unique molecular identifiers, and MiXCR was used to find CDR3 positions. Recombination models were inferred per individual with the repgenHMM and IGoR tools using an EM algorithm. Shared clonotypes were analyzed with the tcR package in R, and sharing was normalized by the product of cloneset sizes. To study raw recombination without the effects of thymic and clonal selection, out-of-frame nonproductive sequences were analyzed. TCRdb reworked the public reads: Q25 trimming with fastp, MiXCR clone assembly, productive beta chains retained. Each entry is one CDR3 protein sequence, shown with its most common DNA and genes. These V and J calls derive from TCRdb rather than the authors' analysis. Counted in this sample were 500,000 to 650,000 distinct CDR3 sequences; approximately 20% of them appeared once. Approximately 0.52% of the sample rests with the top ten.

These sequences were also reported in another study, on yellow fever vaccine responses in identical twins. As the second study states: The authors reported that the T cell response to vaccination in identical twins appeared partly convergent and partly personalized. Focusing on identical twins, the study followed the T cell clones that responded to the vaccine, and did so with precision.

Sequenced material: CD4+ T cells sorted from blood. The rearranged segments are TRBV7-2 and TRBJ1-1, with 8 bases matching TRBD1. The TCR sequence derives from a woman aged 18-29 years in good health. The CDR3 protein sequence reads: CASTTGTGRYTEAFF. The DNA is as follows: TGTGCCAGCACCACGGGGACAGGACGTTACACTGAAGCTTTCTTT.